These 2 T cell receptor beta chains came from one sample sequenced in a study of shared clonotypes between healthy human individuals. Here immunoSEQ multiplex PCR was the method, and the copy in TCRdb shows in-frame clones only, minus some. The profile shows approximately 2.3 million clones, approximately 95% of them singletons. Sequences were obtained from naive CD4+ T cells from PBMCs. The subset denotes: CD45RA+ positively selected. The source is a man aged 18 to 29 in good health. Some clones in this sample may be carry-over from other donors' samples.

The gene calls are TRBV20-1 and TRBJ2-3; unclear D gene. Germline lookup yields CDR1 DFQATT and CDR2 SNEGSKA (reference sequence). The CDR3 length is 11 residues. V lost 5 bases, J lost 8 bases, and 11 bases lay in between. The CDR3 loop reads CSAYPKGTQYF. The CDR3 nucleotides read TGCAGTGCTTACCCGAAAGGTACGCAGTATTTT.

The V and J genes are TRBV6-5 and TRBJ2-5, with D possibly being TRBD1 or TRBD2 (7 bases each). Per the germline V gene, CDR1 is MNHEY and CDR2 is SVGAGI. V lost 5 bases to trimming and J lost 4 bases, with 11 bases between them. The length of the CDR3 is 13 residues. CDR3 loop: CASSPGGAETQYF. As DNA, the CDR3 is TGTGCCAGCAGTCCAGGGGGGGCAGAGACCCAGTACTTC.